These 27 T cell receptor beta chains came from one sample sequenced in a study of CD8 T cells in Susac syndrome. RNA in amounts of roughly 0.5 to 1 ug was reverse transcribed with random hexamers. TCRdb redid the calling of the immunoSEQ multiplex PCR reads with MiXCR, one entry per CDR3 protein. The sample yields some 180,000 distinct CDR3 sequences, roughly 94% seen once. The sequenced sample consisted of CD4+ T cells from PBMCs. Source of these receptors: a human donor with Susac syndrome.

The genes are TRBV2 and TRBJ1-5, with 9 bases lining up with TRBD1. Per germline, CDR1 SNHLY and CDR2 FYNNEI. The length of the CDR3 is 18 residues. With 2 bases clipped from V and 0 bases from J, the junction kept 8 bases outside the gene matches. CDR3 amino acids: CASSEPGTGSYSNQPQHF. The CDR3, as DNA: TGTGCCAGCAGTGAACCTGGGACAGGGAGTTATAGCAATCAGCCCCAGCATTTT.

The V call is TRBV9, the J call TRBJ2-1; D is unclear. The CDR3 loop spans 15 amino acids. Germline lookup yields CDR1 SGDLS and CDR2 YYNGEE. V was trimmed by 3 bases and J by 5 bases, leaving 15 bases between them. As DNA, the CDR3 is TGTGCCAGCAGCGCTATGGGATCGATCAACAATGAGCAGTTCTTC. This sequence encodes CASSAMGSINNEQFF.

V gene TRBV20-1 combines with J gene TRBJ2-5; unclear D gene. V gave up 0 bases and J gave up 2 bases, with 4 bases separating them. CDR3 length: 12 residues. The germline gives CDR1 DFQATT, CDR2 SNEGSKA (reference sequence). The CDR3 DNA follows: TGCAGTGCTAGAGATGATCAAGAGACCCAGTACTTC. Residues: CSARDDQETQYF.

The chain recombines TRBV7-2 with TRBJ2-2; D remains ambiguous. Germline V lookup: CDR1 SGHTA, CDR2 FQGNSA. V was shortened by 1 base and J by 4 bases, with 10 bases between the two germline ends. This CDR3 is 15 amino acids long. The CDR3 region has the DNA TGTGCCAGCAGCTTAGTCAGAGTACCCACCGGGGAGCTGTTTTTT. It translates to CASSLVRVPTGELFF.

This chain connects TRBV6-2 or TRBV6-3 to TRBJ2-7; 11 positions match TRBD2. The J segment lost 2 bases and the V segment lost 6 bases, leaving 3 bases of the junction unmatched. Looked up from germline, CDR1 is MNHEY and CDR2 is SVGEGT. This CDR3 comprises 14 residues. This CDR3 reads CASRNSGRAYEQYF. The CDR3 region has the DNA TGTGCCAGCAGGAATAGCGGGAGGGCCTACGAGCAGTACTTC.

The chain employs TRBV10-3 and TRBJ2-5; 8 nucleotides agree with TRBD1. This CDR3 spans 16 amino acids. The junction had 7 bases not matched to a gene; V was cut back by 3 bases and J by 1 base. Germline values: CDR1 ENHRY, CDR2 SYGVKD. The CDR3 is CAISDTRTGPQETQYF. For the CDR3, the DNA is TGTGCCATCAGTGATACCCGGACAGGGCCCCAAGAGACCCAGTACTTC.

The chain couples TRBV19 to TRBJ2-5, with TRBD1 matching over 7 bases. Germline values: CDR1 LNHDA, CDR2 SQIVND (reference sequence). V shed 6 bases, J shed 1 base, and the junction held 5 bases outside the gene matches. This CDR3 region has 14 residues. This CDR3 reads CASSEQGTQETQYF. CDR3 coding DNA: TGTGCCAGTAGCGAACAGGGGACCCAAGAGACCCAGTACTTC.

The V gene is TRBV5-1, the J gene TRBJ2-1; D is uncertain. Germline-derived CDR1 and CDR2 are SGHRS and YFSETQ. V lost 0 bases and J lost 5, with 6 bases in between. The CDR3 is 13 amino acids. The CDR3 loop is CASSLAKNNEQFF. For the CDR3, the DNA is TGCGCCAGCAGCTTGGCCAAAAACAATGAGCAGTTCTTC.

CDR3 sequence (DNA): TGTGCCAGCAGCTTAGCGCGGGAGGCTGAGCAGTTCTTC. The encoded protein is CASSLAREAEQFF. V is TRBV7-2 and J is TRBJ2-1; 8 bases align to TRBD2. Germline loops: CDR1 SGHTA, CDR2 FQGNSA. CDR3 length: 13 amino acids. The trim removed 0 bases at V and 9 bases at J, leaving 1 base unmatched.

This clonotype occurred once. This chain uses TRBV30 with TRBJ1-1; D not certain. The V end was cut by 1 base, the J end by 3 bases, with 12 bases between. Germline CDR1 is GTSNPN and CDR2 is SVGIG (reference sequence). This CDR3 spans 14 amino acids. CDR3 sequence: CAWSGFAGDTEAFF. The CDR3 DNA is TGTGCCTGGAGTGGTTTTGCGGGAGACACTGAAGCTTTCTTT. Based on the CDR3 plus reference TRBV30 and TRBJ1-1, the full variable domain is SQTIHQWPATLVQPVGSPLSLECTVEGTSNPNLYWYRQAAGRGLQLLFYSVGIGQISSEVPQNLSASRPQDRQFILSSKKLLLSDSGFYLCAWSGFAGDTEAFFGQGTRLTVV.

This chain uses TRBV3-1 with TRBJ2-7, with 7 bases aligning to TRBD2. Trimming at V came to 1 base and at J to 3 bases, leaving 0 bases not matched to a gene. CDR1 LGHDT and CDR2 YNNKEL come from the germline V gene (reference sequence). The CDR3 consists of 13 residues. For the CDR3, the DNA is TGTGCCAGCAGCCAAGCTAGCGGCTACGAGCAGTACTTC. Protein: CASSQASGYEQYF.

The chain employs TRBV16 and TRBJ2-3; D unresolved. With 4 bases removed from V and 8 bases from J, the gap between germline ends came to 16 bases. CDR1 and CDR2 (germline): KGHSY, FQNENV. The CDR3 length is 14 residues. The chain's CDR3 is CASSPKQSGATQYF. The CDR3 DNA is TGTGCCAGCAGCCCAAAACAGAGTGGAGCTACGCAGTATTTT.

The sample holds one count of this clonotype. The rearrangement uses TRBV30 and TRBJ1-2, with D perhaps matching TRBD1 (5 bases). The germline V gene has CDR1 GTSNPN and CDR2 SVGIG (reference sequence). Trimming shortened V by 0 bases and J by 2 bases, and 13 bases separated the two germline ends. The CDR3 runs to 15 residues. The CDR3 DNA reads as TGTGCCTGGAGTGTACCGGGGCAGGCCAACTATGGCTACACCTTC. It codes for CAWSVPGQANYGYTF.

This clonotype was seen a few times. This chain joins TRBV6-2 or TRBV6-3 and TRBJ2-6; D is uncertain. Germline values: CDR1 MNHEY, CDR2 SVGEGT. The germline V and J ends were trimmed by 2 bases and 0 bases, with 5 bases remaining between them. The CDR3 consists of 15 residues. The CDR3 bases are TGTGCCAGCAGTTACAGGGACTCTGGGGCCAACGTCCTGACTTTC. Translation: CASSYRDSGANVLTF.

This clonotype was seen a few times. The chain is built from TRBV4-1 and TRBJ2-3; 11 nucleotides line up with TRBD1. This CDR3 spans 16 amino acids. From germline, CDR1 is MGHRA and CDR2 YSYEKL. V shed 4 bases and J 4 bases; nucleotides not matched to a gene: 7. The CDR3, as DNA: TGCGCCAGCAGCCGCGGACAGGGGGCACGACCAGATACGCAGTATTTT. Protein product: CASSRGQGARPDTQYF.

The chain carries TRBV4-3 and TRBJ2-5; no clear D. The CDR3 is 14 residues long. CDR1 LGHNA and CDR2 YSLEER come from the germline V gene. V shed 0 bases and J shed 1 base, with 6 bases lying between them. CDR3 coding DNA: TGCGCCAGCAGCCAAGATTTAGCCCAAGAGACCCAGTACTTC. Protein sequence: CASSQDLAQETQYF.

V and J are TRBV2 and TRBJ2-7; maybe TRBD2 (6 bases). Germline V gene sequence: CDR1 SNHLY, CDR2 FYNNEI. V was clipped by 2 bases and J by 1 base, with 21 bases between them. The CDR3 covers 18 residues. The CDR3 DNA sequence: TGTGCCAGCAGTGAAAGGTCCCGGGGGTCGGCGGATTCCTACGAGCAGTACTTC. Protein sequence: CASSERSRGSADSYEQYF.

The chain has TRBV27 and TRBJ2-1, with 7 positions matching TRBD1. The J segment lost 4 bases and the V segment lost 5 bases, leaving 14 bases of the junction unmatched. Looked up from germline, CDR1 is MNHEY and CDR2 is SMNVEV (reference sequence). The CDR3 runs to 17 residues. DNA of the CDR3: TGTGCCAGCAGTCCCCAACAGGGGCCAGGGCTATACAATGAGCAGTTCTTC. This codes for CASSPQQGPGLYNEQFF.

This chain links TRBV7-6 with TRBJ2-1; perhaps TRBD2 as D (6 bases). The CDR3 length is 15 residues. V gave up 5 bases and J gave up 2 bases, with 13 bases separating them. The V gene's germline CDR1 is SGHVS and CDR2 FNYEAQ. The CDR3 DNA reads TGTGCCAGCAGCCGCCAGGCGGGGCCCTACAATGAGCAGTTCTTC. Translation: CASSRQAGPYNEQFF. The variable domain in full, completed from reference TRBV7-6 and TRBJ2-1, reads GAGVSQSPRYKVTKRGQDVALRCDPISGHVSLYWYRQALGQGPEFLTYFNYEAQQDKSGLPNDRFSAERPEGSISTLTIQRTEQRDSAMYRCASSRQAGPYNEQFFGPGTRLTVL.

The chain couples TRBV2 to TRBJ2-5; TRBD2 agrees at 8 bases. CDR1 SNHLY and CDR2 FYNNEI come from the germline V gene. This CDR3 spans 15 amino acids. Unmatched junction bases numbered 7, after V lost 3 bases and J lost 4 bases. CDR3 coding DNA: TGTGCCAGCAGTGATACGGTAGCGGGACGAGAGACCCAGTACTTC. Amino acid sequence: CASSDTVAGRETQYF.

This chain joins TRBV20-1 and TRBJ1-5; D is possibly TRBD1 (5 bases). Germline V CDR1 and CDR2: DFQATT, SNEGSKA (reference sequence). Between the trimmed V and J ends, which lost 1 base and 0 bases, there was a span of 13 bases. CDR3 length: 16 amino acids. CDR3 residues: CSARGDAGYSNQPQHF. CDR3 nucleotides: TGCAGTGCTAGAGGGGACGCAGGCTATAGCAATCAGCCCCAGCATTTT.

The table lists this clonotype with a count of one. CDR3 residues: CSASLLTNTEAFF. CDR3 sequence (DNA): TGCAGTGCTAGTTTACTGACGAACACTGAAGCTTTCTTT. The rearrangement uses TRBV20-1 and TRBJ1-1; D not certain. CDR1 and CDR2 from the germline V gene are DFQATT and SNEGSKA (reference sequence). V gave up 3 bases and J gave up 1 base, with 9 bases separating them. There are 13 residues in the CDR3.

The V and J genes are TRBV12-3 or TRBV12-4 and TRBJ2-7, with 8 bases identical to TRBD2. The V segment lost 2 bases and the J segment 1 base; nucleotides outside the gene matches: 7. This CDR3 region has 16 residues. The CDR3 DNA sequence: TGTGCCAGCAGTTTACAGTTTGCGGGAGGTTCCTACGAGCAGTACTTC. Its protein is CASSLQFAGGSYEQYF.

The V call is TRBV2, the J call TRBJ1-4, with D perhaps TRBD1 (5 bases). Germline CDR1 and CDR2: SNHLY and FYNNEI. CDR3 length: 15 residues. Trimming left V 8 bases short and J 0 bases short, with 13 bases between. The CDR3 bases are TGTGCCAGCGACTTAACGGGACCAACTAATGAAAAACTGTTTTTT. Translated: CASDLTGPTNEKLFF.

The chain carries TRBV7-9 and TRBJ2-2; D perhaps matches TRBD2 (7 bases). Germline values: CDR1 SEHNR, CDR2 FQNEAQ (reference sequence). Deletions cut 2 bases from V and 4 bases from J, with 11 bases between. The CDR3 loop spans 15 amino acids. The CDR3 is CASSLSGGATGELFF. CDR3 in DNA: TGTGCCAGCAGCTTATCTGGGGGGGCCACCGGGGAGCTGTTTTTT.

This sequence joins TRBV28 and TRBJ2-7; 13 nucleotides match TRBD2. The CDR3 runs 16 residues. V lost 5 bases and J lost 2; bases outside the gene matches: 6. CDR1 is MDHEN and CDR2 is SYDVKM in the germline V gene. The CDR3 sequence is CASSQRTSGSPYEQYF. In DNA, the CDR3 is TGTGCCAGCAGTCAAAGGACTAGCGGGAGTCCCTACGAGCAGTACTTC.

The DNA of the CDR3 is TGTGCCAGCAGCTCTCCGGAGGGAATGAACACTGAAGCTTTCTTT. Encoded protein: CASSSPEGMNTEAFF. This chain connects TRBV5-4 to TRBJ1-1; the D is unclear. This CDR3 comprises 15 residues. CDR1 is SGHNT and CDR2 is YYREEE in the germline V gene (reference sequence). With 3 bases removed from V and 0 bases from J, the gap between germline ends came to 12 bases.